These T cell receptor beta chains were read from a single sample in a study of beta chain features in type 1 diabetes. TCRdb's table, derived via immunoSEQ multiplex PCR, lists solely in-frame clones and lacks some. The data contain about 330,000 clones, 9.5% to 11% of them singletons. The sequenced sample was naive CD4+ T cells from blood. The origin of the receptors is a woman between 25 and 40 years old in good health. Each CDR3 is given with its conserved first and last residue. Each record gives: CDR3 protein, CDR3 DNA, V gene, J gene, D gene, clone size. D genes are given only for firm matches. Rows give clone size only sometimes, using once, few, many, or a class for an expanded clone.

cdr3_aa: CASSPYRGTGNTIYF
cdr3_nt: TGTGCCAGCTCACCATACAGGGGGACTGGAAACACCATATATTTT
v_call: TRBV18
j_call: TRBJ1-3
d_call: TRBD1
clone_size: few

cdr3_aa: CASSRDGSTDTQYF
cdr3_nt: TGCGCCAGCAGCCGAGACGGGAGCACAGATACGCAGTATTTT
v_call: TRBV4-3
j_call: TRBJ2-3
d_call: -
clone_size: many

cdr3_aa: CASSPGQVAYGYTF
cdr3_nt: TGTGCCAGCAGCCCAGGCCAGGTGGCTTATGGCTACACCTTC
v_call: TRBV7-9
j_call: TRBJ1-2
d_call: -
clone_size: few

cdr3_aa: CAISLAGGETQYF
cdr3_nt: TGTGCCATCAGCTTAGCGGGAGGGGAGACCCAGTACTTC
v_call: TRBV10-3
j_call: TRBJ2-5
d_call: TRBD2
clone_size: -

cdr3_aa: CSVGEAGGINEQFF
cdr3_nt: TGCAGCGTTGGAGAGGCAGGGGGCATCAATGAGCAGTTCTTC
v_call: TRBV29-1
j_call: TRBJ2-1
d_call: TRBD1
clone_size: -

cdr3_aa: CASSLVGQQATNEKLFF
cdr3_nt: TGCGCCAGCAGCTTGGTGGGACAGCAAGCAACTAATGAAAAACTGTTTTTT
v_call: TRBV5-1
j_call: TRBJ1-4
d_call: TRBD1
clone_size: few

cdr3_aa: CASTLAGDRARNTGELFF
cdr3_nt: TGTGCCAGCACCTTAGCGGGAGATCGGGCTAGGAACACCGGGGAGCTGTTTTTT
v_call: TRBV28
j_call: TRBJ2-2
d_call: TRBD2
clone_size: -

cdr3_aa: CASSYDRPPGGEQYF
cdr3_nt: TGTGCCAGCAGTTACGACCGCCCGCCAGGAGGGGAGCAGTACTTC
v_call: TRBV6-6
j_call: TRBJ2-7
d_call: -
clone_size: -

cdr3_aa: CASSLVRESTEAFF
cdr3_nt: TGCGCCAGCAGCTTGGTGAGGGAGAGCACTGAAGCTTTCTTT
v_call: TRBV5-1
j_call: TRBJ1-1
d_call: -
clone_size: few

cdr3_aa: CASSRTGQGAGDTQYF
cdr3_nt: TGTGCCAGCAGCCGTACGGGACAGGGGGCGGGGGATACGCAGTATTTT
v_call: TRBV7-2
j_call: TRBJ2-3
d_call: TRBD1
clone_size: few

cdr3_aa: CASSLLAGANVLTF
cdr3_nt: TGTGCCAGTAGCCTTTTGGCCGGGGCCAACGTCCTGACTTTC
v_call: TRBV19
j_call: TRBJ2-6
d_call: -
clone_size: few

cdr3_aa: CASGPTGGEETQYF
cdr3_nt: TGTGCTAGTGGTCCGACAGGGGGCGAAGAGACCCAGTACTTC
v_call: TRBV12-5
j_call: TRBJ2-5
d_call: TRBD1
clone_size: -

cdr3_aa: CSVGIGAADTQYF
cdr3_nt: TGCAGCGTTGGCATAGGGGCCGCAGATACGCAGTATTTT
v_call: TRBV29-1
j_call: TRBJ2-3
d_call: -
clone_size: few

cdr3_aa: CASRATGLAGNEQFF
cdr3_nt: TGTGCCAGCAGGGCAACTGGGCTGGCCGGCAATGAGCAGTTCTTC
v_call: TRBV2
j_call: TRBJ2-1
d_call: -
clone_size: -

cdr3_aa: CASRPDRSYGYTF
cdr3_nt: TGCGCCAGCAGGCCGGACAGGAGCTATGGCTACACCTTC
v_call: TRBV5-1
j_call: TRBJ1-2
d_call: TRBD1
clone_size: few

cdr3_aa: CASSMKGVGNQPQHF
cdr3_nt: TGTGCCAGTAGTATGAAGGGGGTAGGCAATCAGCCCCAGCATTTT
v_call: TRBV19
j_call: TRBJ1-5
d_call: -
clone_size: few

cdr3_aa: CASSESPGTSDGSEQFF
cdr3_nt: TGTGCCAGCAGTGAATCTCCCGGGACTAGCGACGGGAGTGAGCAGTTCTTC
v_call: TRBV25-1
j_call: TRBJ2-1
d_call: TRBD2
clone_size: -

cdr3_aa: CASSTGQGNQPQHF
cdr3_nt: TGTGCCAGCAGTACAGGACAGGGGAATCAGCCCCAGCATTTT
v_call: TRBV6-5
j_call: TRBJ1-5
d_call: TRBD1
clone_size: few

cdr3_aa: CASSPNQGAPPEAFF
cdr3_nt: TGTGCCAGCTCACCCAATCAGGGGGCGCCCCCTGAAGCTTTCTTT
v_call: TRBV18
j_call: TRBJ1-1
d_call: TRBD1
clone_size: few

cdr3_aa: CASSTTTRDTEAFF
cdr3_nt: TGTGCCAGCAGTACAACCACCCGGGACACTGAAGCTTTCTTT
v_call: TRBV6-5
j_call: TRBJ1-1
d_call: -
clone_size: -

cdr3_aa: CASSATSGTYNEQFF
cdr3_nt: TGTGCCAGCAGCGCGACTAGCGGGACGTACAATGAGCAGTTCTTC
v_call: TRBV9
j_call: TRBJ2-1
d_call: TRBD2
clone_size: -

cdr3_aa: CASSILGLAGGNEQFF
cdr3_nt: TGTGCCAGCAGCATCCTGGGACTAGCGGGAGGTAATGAGCAGTTCTTC
v_call: TRBV9
j_call: TRBJ2-1
d_call: TRBD2
clone_size: few

cdr3_aa: CASSLGIGQETQYF
cdr3_nt: TGTGCCAGCAGCTTAGGCATTGGGCAGGAGACCCAGTACTTC
v_call: TRBV7-9
j_call: TRBJ2-5
d_call: -
clone_size: -

cdr3_aa: CASSLTGGGNYEQYF
cdr3_nt: TGTGCCAGCAGCCTGACCGGGGGAGGTAATTACGAGCAGTACTTC
v_call: TRBV5-4
j_call: TRBJ2-7
d_call: -
clone_size: -

cdr3_aa: CASRQGAGRGYTF
cdr3_nt: TGTGCCAGCAGGCAGGGGGCTGGTCGGGGCTACACCTTC
v_call: TRBV6-5
j_call: TRBJ1-2
d_call: TRBD1
clone_size: -

cdr3_aa: CASSQVGTSGPVDF
cdr3_nt: TGTGCCAGCTCACAGGTCGGGACTAGCGGACCTGTGGACTTC
v_call: TRBV18
j_call: TRBJ2-7
d_call: TRBD2
clone_size: few

cdr3_aa: CASSGQRSYNEQFF
cdr3_nt: TGTGCCAGCAGTGGCCAGCGGTCCTACAATGAGCAGTTCTTC
v_call: TRBV25-1
j_call: TRBJ2-1
d_call: -
clone_size: -

cdr3_aa: CASRTLASSYNEQFF
cdr3_nt: TGTGCCAGCAGGACACTAGCCTCCTCCTACAATGAGCAGTTCTTC
v_call: TRBV6-6
j_call: TRBJ2-1
d_call: -
clone_size: once

cdr3_aa: CASLRGSGANVLTF
cdr3_nt: TGTGCCAGTCTCAGGGGCTCTGGGGCCAACGTCCTGACTTTC
v_call: TRBV9
j_call: TRBJ2-6
d_call: -
clone_size: -